The T cell receptor beta chain described here comes from a study of regulatory T cells in long-lasting Graves disease. Investigators prepared the TCR beta libraries by applying iRepertoire HTBI primers and Arm-PCR of CDR3 regions. TCRdb re-analysed the multiplex PCR reads in MiXCR, keeping a single row per CDR3 protein. This table has fewer than 650,000 distinct CDR3 sequences, more than 15% appearing once. CDR1 is MNHEY and CDR2 is SMNVEV in the germline V gene (reference sequence). V lost 1 base and J lost 5, with 6 bases in between. The CDR3 is made up of 13 amino acids. Time point given: newly diagnosed GD, antithyroid drugs for less than 3 months. TCR sequences were obtained from RNA taken from PBMCs. In addition, the sample was reused for a study of T cells in Graves' hyperthyroidism and ophthalmopathy.

The sequenced sample was peripheral blood mononuclear cells (PBMCs), obtained at new diagnosis, from a patient treated with antithyroid drugs. This TCR came from a man between 18 and 35 years old with Graves disease. The rearrangement joins TRBV27 to TRBJ2-1; unclear D gene. The CDR3 coding sequence is TGTGCCAGCAGTTTATGGCAGAACAATGAGCAGTTCTTC. As protein: CASSLWQNNEQFF.